This T cell receptor (beta chain) is drawn from a study of identifying expanded T cells in peripheral blood. Regarding the study as a whole: Technical replicates showed approximately 1.2 changed clones; two weeks about 16; four weeks 19. Two-week clone count variance significantly increased as total template count grew.

With respect to this clone: The antigen is not known.

Collection occurred without any documented infections or immune events in donors. This CDR3 has 16 residues. With 1 base removed from V and 6 bases from J, the gap between germline ends came to 20 bases. The germline V gene has CDR1 SGHKS and CDR2 YYEKEE (reference sequence). Libraries were prepared by immunoSEQ multiplex PCR; TCRdb keeps only in-frame clonotypes and omits some of them. The sample comprises around 100,000 clones, around 88% of which are singletons, and 17% rests with the top ten. The rearrangement joins TRBV5-5 to TRBJ2-7; D is possibly TRBD1 (6 bases). The source material was blood. The clonotype was recovered from a person aged 18-69 years in good health. CDR3 bases: TGTGCCAGCAGCTTGACAGGGAATACCTGGAAAATCGAGCAGTACTTC. The encoded protein is CASSLTGNTWKIEQYF.